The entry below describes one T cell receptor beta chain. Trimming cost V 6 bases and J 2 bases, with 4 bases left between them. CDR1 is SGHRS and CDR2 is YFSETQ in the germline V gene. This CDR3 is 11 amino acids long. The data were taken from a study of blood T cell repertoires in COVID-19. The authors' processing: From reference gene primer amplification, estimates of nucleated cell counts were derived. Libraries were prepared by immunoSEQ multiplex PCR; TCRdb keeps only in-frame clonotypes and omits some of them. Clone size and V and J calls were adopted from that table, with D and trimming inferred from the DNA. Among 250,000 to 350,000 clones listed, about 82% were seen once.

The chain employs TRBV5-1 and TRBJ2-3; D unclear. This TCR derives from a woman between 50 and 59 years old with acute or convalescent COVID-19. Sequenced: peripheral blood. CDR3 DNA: TGCGCCAGCACCCTCACAGATACGCAGTATTTT. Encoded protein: CASTLTDTQYF.